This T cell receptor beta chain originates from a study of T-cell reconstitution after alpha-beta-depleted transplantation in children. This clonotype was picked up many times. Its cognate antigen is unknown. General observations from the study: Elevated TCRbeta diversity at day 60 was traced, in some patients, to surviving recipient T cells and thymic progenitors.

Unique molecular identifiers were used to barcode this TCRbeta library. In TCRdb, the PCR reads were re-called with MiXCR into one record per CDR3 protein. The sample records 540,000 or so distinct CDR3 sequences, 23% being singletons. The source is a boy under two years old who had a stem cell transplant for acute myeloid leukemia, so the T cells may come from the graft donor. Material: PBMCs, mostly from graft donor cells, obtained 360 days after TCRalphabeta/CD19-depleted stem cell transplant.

The CDR3 bases are TGTGCCAGCAGGGACTCTATATACAATGAGCAGTTCTTC. It codes for CASRDSIYNEQFF. The chain employs TRBV2 and TRBJ2-1; tentatively, D is TRBD2 (5 bases). The length of the CDR3 is 13 residues. Trimming pared 6 bases from V and 4 bases from J, leaving 10 bases between. Looked up from germline, CDR1 is SNHLY and CDR2 is FYNNEI.